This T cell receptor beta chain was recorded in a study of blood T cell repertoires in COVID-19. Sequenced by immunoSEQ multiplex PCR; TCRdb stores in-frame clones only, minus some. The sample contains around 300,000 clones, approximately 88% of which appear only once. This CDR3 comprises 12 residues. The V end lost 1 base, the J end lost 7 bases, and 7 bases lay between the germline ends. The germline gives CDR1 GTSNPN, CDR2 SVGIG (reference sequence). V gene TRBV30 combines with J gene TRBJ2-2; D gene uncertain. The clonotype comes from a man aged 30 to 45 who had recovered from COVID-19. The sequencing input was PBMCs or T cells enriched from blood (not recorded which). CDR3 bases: TGTGCCTGGAGTGACGGTGTCGGGGAGCTGTTTTTT. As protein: CAWSDGVGELFF.